The rows below give T cell receptor beta chains drawn from one sample of a study of lymphopenia after photon versus proton radiotherapy. Sequencing used immunoSEQ multiplex PCR; TCRdb keeps in-frame clones, though not all of them. The sample contains about 58,000 clones, 84% of which appear only once. Material: peripheral blood, obtained from a patient treated with proton-based radiotherapy. These receptor sequences come from a man in his sixties with pancreatic cancer. The CDR3 runs from the conserved cysteine through the conserved F or W. The D gene is left open where the match is weak. Not all rows give a size; the values are once, few, many and, for expanded clones, a class.

cdr3_aa cdr3_nt j_call d_call v_call clone_size
CASSDWSAWASGSSTDTQYF TGTGCCAGCAGTGATTGGTCAGCCTGGGCTAGCGGGAGCAGCACAGATACGCAGTATTTT TRBJ2-3 TRBD2 TRBV2 NA
CASSHRDRLWEQYF TGTGCCAGTAGTCACCGGGACAGACTTTGGGAGCAGTACTTC TRBJ2-7 TRBD1 TRBV19 once
CASSLHGSPMGGYTF TGTGCCAGCAGTTTACACGGTAGTCCAATGGGGGGCTACACCTTC TRBJ1-2 NA TRBV27 once
CASSPRGDSTDTQYF TGTGCCAGCTCACCGAGGGGGGATAGCACAGATACGCAGTATTTT TRBJ2-3 NA TRBV18 NA
CASRRGRVNNQPQHF TGTGCCAGCAGGAGGGGGAGGGTAAACAATCAGCCCCAGCATTTT TRBJ1-5 NA TRBV21-1 NA
CASSSTGGISWETQYF TGCGCCAGCAGCTCAACAGGGGGTATCTCTTGGGAGACCCAGTACTTC TRBJ2-5 TRBD1 TRBV5-1 NA
CASSSIGRNPEETQYF TGTGCCAGCAGTTCTATTGGGCGGAACCCTGAAGAGACCCAGTACTTC TRBJ2-5 NA TRBV27 NA
CSTITGNEQFF TGCAGCACAATCACCGGGAATGAGCAGTTCTTC TRBJ2-1 NA TRBV29-1 NA
CASSEIEGMGEQYF TGTGCCAGCAGTGAAATCGAGGGTATGGGCGAGCAGTACTTC TRBJ2-7 NA TRBV6-1 NA
CASSVGRGGGRRGNTIYF TGTGCCAGCAGCGTAGGGCGCGGGGGGGGTCGGCGTGGAAACACCATATATTTT TRBJ1-3 NA TRBV9 NA
CASSQTQSDTQYF TGCGCCAGCAGCCAAACACAGTCAGATACGCAGTATTTT TRBJ2-3 NA TRBV4-3 NA
CASSPSGNYNEQFF TGTGCCAGCAGTCCTAGCGGGAACTACAATGAGCAGTTCTTC TRBJ2-1 TRBD2 TRBV28 NA
CASSPRDPNNEQFF TGTGCCAGCAGCCCTCGGGACCCTAACAATGAGCAGTTCTTC TRBJ2-1 NA TRBV6-5 NA
CASSPLGQGHADTQYF TGTGCCAGCAGCCCCCTGGGACAGGGTCATGCAGATACGCAGTATTTT TRBJ2-3 TRBD1 TRBV9 NA
CASSLWGGYTF TGTGCCAGCAGCCTCTGGGGTGGCTACACCTTC TRBJ1-2 NA TRBV5-4 NA
CASSKGVAGVEEQYF TGTGCCAGCAGTAAGGGTGTAGCGGGAGTGGAAGAGCAGTACTTC TRBJ2-7 TRBD2 TRBV9 NA
CASLFTGRSGNTIYF TGTGCCAGCCTCTTTACAGGGCGCTCTGGAAACACCATATATTTT TRBJ1-3 NA TRBV28 NA
CASSFVSSGPLISSYEQYF TGTGCCAGCAGTTTCGTGTCTAGCGGGCCTTTGATAAGCTCCTACGAGCAGTACTTC TRBJ2-7 TRBD2 TRBV28 few
CASSPGGWANEKLFF TGTGCCAGCAGTCCAGGCGGGTGGGCTAATGAAAAACTGTTTTTT TRBJ1-4 NA TRBV4-2 NA
CATRLGTSTYEQYF TGTGCCACCCGTCTCGGGACTAGTACCTACGAGCAGTACTTC TRBJ2-7 TRBD2 TRBV13 NA
CASSQTSGAYTF TGTGCCAGCAGCCAAACCAGTGGCGCCTACACCTTC TRBJ1-2 NA TRBV2 NA
CASSLDSTGGGGTQYF TGTGCCAGCAGCTTAGATTCGACAGGGGGCGGAGGGACCCAGTACTTC TRBJ2-5 TRBD1 TRBV7-2 NA
CASSLGSPGGGYEQYF TGTGCCAGCAGCTTAGGATCCCCAGGGGGCGGCTACGAGCAGTACTTC TRBJ2-7 TRBD1 TRBV11-2 NA
CASSPQGGSNQPQHF TGTGCCAGCAGCCCGCAGGGTGGGAGCAATCAGCCCCAGCATTTT TRBJ1-5 NA TRBV7-2 NA
CASSQVDRDSNQPQHF TGTGCCAGCAGCCAAGTGGACAGGGATAGCAATCAGCCCCAGCATTTT TRBJ1-5 TRBD1 TRBV4-2 NA
CASTEGGVFATNEKLFF TGTGCCAGCACCGAAGGGGGGGTTTTTGCAACTAATGAAAAACTGTTTTTT TRBJ1-4 NA TRBV28 NA
CAWSVWSEKLFF TGTGCCTGGAGTGTATGGTCTGAAAAACTGTTTTTT TRBJ1-4 NA TRBV30 NA
CANPGAQTEMNTEAFF TGTGCCAACCCCGGAGCCCAAACGGAAATGAACACTGAAGCTTTCTTT TRBJ1-1 NA TRBV4-2 few
CASSFLMNTGELFF TGTGCCAGCAGCTTTTTGATGAACACCGGGGAGCTGTTTTTT TRBJ2-2 NA TRBV5-5 NA
CASSLAGATNFGYTF TGCGCCAGCAGCTTGGCCGGCGCCACAAATTTTGGCTACACCTTC TRBJ1-2 NA TRBV5-1 NA
CASSRAGTGRSAFF TGTGCCAGCAGCCGCGCCGGGACAGGGAGGTCGGCTTTCTTT TRBJ1-1 TRBD1 TRBV5-5 NA
CASSRPGETDEQYF TGTGCCAGCAGCCGGCCGGGGGAGACGGACGAGCAGTACTTC TRBJ2-7 NA TRBV7-6 few
CASSQEDKQYF TGTGCCAGCAGCCAAGAGGACAAACAGTATTTT TRBJ2-3 NA TRBV4-2 NA
CASSGREEPYEQYF TGCGCCAGCAGCGGCCGGGAGGAGCCCTACGAGCAGTACTTC TRBJ2-7 TRBD2 TRBV4-1 few